The rows below give T cell receptor beta chains drawn from one sample of a study of vaccination and CD4 T cells after COVID-19. TCRdb re-called the PCR reads through MiXCR, storing one row per CDR3 protein. The table has roughly 13,000 distinct CDR3 sequences, 50% to 70% seen once; the top ten hold 7.5% to 9.5%. Their specific antigens are unknown. This material consisted of CD4+ T cells from blood, cultured in vitro, taken before SARS-CoV-2 vaccination. These receptors came from a human donor who had recovered from COVID-19. The CDR3 runs from the conserved cysteine through the conserved F or W. Fields, in order: D gene, V gene, J gene, clone size, CDR3 protein, CDR3 DNA. D genes are given only for firm matches. For some rows the clone size is stated as once, few or many, or as a class when expanded; others skip it.

-	TRBV6-5	TRBJ1-5	-	CASSYSLDQPQHF	TGTGCCAGCAGTTACTCCTTAGATCAGCCCCAGCATTTT
-	TRBV19	TRBJ1-1	-	CASSPANPGGTEAFF	TGTGCCAGTAGTCCCGCGAATCCGGGGGGCACTGAAGCTTTCTTT
TRBD1	TRBV19	TRBJ1-2	few	CASRKLPGQAKAVYGYTF	TGTGCCAGTAGGAAATTACCGGGACAGGCCAAAGCAGTCTATGGCTACACCTTC
-	TRBV27	TRBJ2-3	few	CASKASGTDTQYF	TGTGCCAGCAAGGCGAGCGGAACAGATACGCAGTATTTT
-	TRBV20-1	TRBJ1-2	few	CSARGTANYGYTF	TGCAGTGCTAGAGGGACAGCTAACTATGGCTACACCTTC
-	TRBV2	TRBJ1-4	-	CASSPRQRELFF	TGTGCCAGCAGTCCCCGACAGAGGGAACTGTTTTTT
-	TRBV19	TRBJ1-6	-	CASSLSGSPLHF	TGTGCCAGTAGTTTATCCGGATCACCCCTCCACTTT
TRBD1	TRBV6-2/TRBV6-3	TRBJ2-5	few	CASRPDRGETQYF	TGTGCCAGCAGACCGGACAGGGGGGAGACCCAGTACTTC
TRBD1	TRBV19	TRBJ1-1	-	CASSTGTGRTMNTEAFF	TGTGCCAGTAGTACCGGGACAGGGAGGACAATGAACACTGAAGCTTTCTTT
-	TRBV20-1	TRBJ2-4	-	CSAPSRAKNIQYF	TGCAGTGCCCCGTCCCGAGCCAAAAACATTCAGTACTTC
-	TRBV20-1	TRBJ2-3	few	CSASSSSRAGGTDTQYF	TGCAGTGCTAGTTCGTCCAGTAGGGCAGGGGGCACAGATACGCAGTATTTT
TRBD2	TRBV7-2	TRBJ2-5	few	CASSGGGLAGQETQYF	TGTGCCAGCAGCGGGGGGGGACTAGCGGGCCAAGAGACCCAGTACTTC
-	TRBV6-2/TRBV6-3	TRBJ1-2	-	CASSLRVNYGYTF	TGTGCCAGCAGCCTCAGGGTTAACTATGGCTACACCTTC
TRBD1	TRBV7-2	TRBJ1-2	-	CASSQEGAGKRYGYTF	TGTGCCAGCAGCCAAGAGGGGGCAGGAAAGCGCTATGGCTACACCTTC
TRBD1	TRBV7-9	TRBJ2-5	-	CASSLDPTGKETQYF	TGTGCCAGCAGCTTAGATCCGACAGGGAAAGAGACCCAGTACTTC
-	TRBV20-1	TRBJ2-5	few	CSARVRGKETQYF	TGCAGTGCTAGAGTAAGAGGGAAAGAGACCCAGTACTTC
TRBD1	TRBV30	TRBJ2-7	once	CAWSRDRGDYEQYF	TGTGCCTGGAGTCGGGACAGGGGGGACTACGAGCAGTACTTC